These T cell receptor beta chains were read from a single sample in a study of CD8 T cells in Susac syndrome. From the immunoSEQ multiplex PCR reads, TCRdb called clonotypes with MiXCR, one entry per CDR3 protein. The data hold 70,000 to 100,000 distinct CDR3 sequences, with about 93% observed a single time. Sequencing was carried out using CD8+ T cells from PBMCs. Every receptor here comes from a human donor in good health. The CDR3 runs from the conserved cysteine through the conserved F or W. D genes are given only for firm matches. The size field is filled for only some rows; it gives once, few, many or a size class.

j_gene,abundance,d_gene,v_gene,CDR3aa,CDR3nt
TRBJ2-1,NA,NA,TRBV20-1,CSATTGRGYNEQFF,TGCAGTGCAACGACAGGCCGGGGTTACAATGAGCAGTTCTTC
TRBJ2-5,NA,NA,TRBV13,CASSPEAQETQYF,TGTGCCAGCAGCCCCGAGGCCCAAGAGACCCAGTACTTC
TRBJ1-2,NA,NA,TRBV19,CASGSGGWETF,TGTGCCAGTGGAAGTGGAGGTTGGGAGACCTTC
TRBJ1-1,NA,NA,TRBV19,CASSPPVNTEAFF,TGTGCCAGTAGCCCCCCGGTGAACACTGAAGCTTTCTTT
TRBJ1-1,NA,NA,TRBV7-9,CASSSGEARRAFF,TGTGCCAGCAGCTCCGGGGAGGCCCGAAGAGCTTTCTTT
TRBJ2-2,once,NA,TRBV7-3,CASKASTGELFF,TGTGCCAGCAAAGCGAGTACCGGGGAGCTTTTTTTT
TRBJ2-5,NA,NA,TRBV6-1,CASSERGIGTQYF,TGTGCCAGCAGTGAACGGGGTATCGGGACCCAGTACTTC
TRBJ1-3,NA,NA,TRBV7-2,CASSPQVWREDFDTIYF,TGTGCCAGCAGCCCCCAAGTATGGAGGGAGGACTTTGACACCATATATTTT
TRBJ2-7,NA,TRBD2,TRBV29-1,CSVPGTSGDLYEQYF,TGCAGCGTCCCCGGGACTAGCGGGGACCTATACGAGCAGTACTTC
TRBJ2-5,NA,TRBD2,TRBV7-9,CASSLEAGGQETQYF,TGTGCCAGCAGCTTAGAAGCGGGGGGGCAGGAGACCCAGTACTTC
TRBJ1-2,NA,NA,TRBV20-1,CSVVDSYGYTF,TGCAGTGTCGTGGACAGTTATGGCTACACCTTC
TRBJ1-5,NA,NA,TRBV12-5,CASGLGGGQPQHF,TGTGCTAGTGGTTTGGGAGGGGGGCAGCCCCAGCATTTT
TRBJ2-3,NA,NA,TRBV5-1,CASSSVDARTDTQYF,TGCGCCAGCAGCTCCGTGGACGCACGCACAGATACGCAGTATTTT
TRBJ1-1,NA,TRBD1,TRBV6-5,CASSYKGQGHTEAFF,TGTGCCAGCAGTTACAAGGGACAGGGCCACACTGAAGCTTTCTTT
TRBJ2-5,NA,TRBD2,TRBV11-2,CASSLDPLRGGVEETQYF,TGTGCCAGCAGCTTAGATCCGTTGCGCGGGGGGGTCGAAGAGACCCAGTACTTC
TRBJ2-3,NA,TRBD2,TRBV27,CASSPFFLAGVADTQYF,TGTGCCAGCAGTCCTTTCTTTCTAGCGGGGGTCGCAGATACGCAGTATTTT
TRBJ2-2,NA,TRBD2,TRBV13,CASSFRGGASGELFF,TGTGCCAGCAGCTTCCGCGGGGGGGCCTCCGGGGAGCTGTTTTTT
TRBJ2-1,once,NA,TRBV29-1,CSVEEPGGASSYNEQFF,TGCAGCGTTGAAGAACCCGGGGGCGCGAGCTCCTACAATGAGCAGTTCTTC
TRBJ2-7,NA,NA,TRBV10-3,CATQGGTNPYEQYF,TGTGCCACTCAAGGCGGGACCAACCCCTACGAGCAGTACTTC
TRBJ2-7,NA,TRBD2,TRBV3-1,CASSQGRRGSEQYF,TGTGCCAGCAGCCAAGGCAGGCGGGGGTCCGAGCAGTACTTC
TRBJ2-6,NA,TRBD1,TRBV7-9,CASSIDRGPGANVLTF,TGTGCCAGCAGCATTGACAGGGGCCCTGGGGCCAACGTCCTGACTTTC
TRBJ1-2,NA,NA,TRBV7-9,CASSSAPDGYTF,TGTGCCAGCAGCTCAGCCCCGGATGGCTACACCTTC
TRBJ2-3,NA,NA,TRBV6-2/TRBV6-3,CASSYSAPWTPDTQYF,TGTGCCAGCAGTTACTCGGCCCCTTGGACCCCAGATACGCAGTATTTT
TRBJ2-3,NA,TRBD2,TRBV29-1,CSVVGLAGEFTDTQYF,TGCAGCGTTGTTGGACTAGCGGGGGAGTTCACAGATACGCAGTATTTT
TRBJ2-7,few,NA,TRBV25-1,CASSASGASYEQYF,TGTGCCAGCAGTGCGAGCGGCGCCTCCTACGAGCAGTACTTC
TRBJ1-1,NA,NA,TRBV20-1,CSAYRESWNTEAFF,TGCAGTGCATACAGGGAGTCTTGGAACACTGAAGCTTTCTTT
TRBJ2-7,NA,NA,TRBV18,CASSPQDSWEQYF,TGTGCCAGCTCACCTCAGGACAGCTGGGAGCAGTACTTC
TRBJ1-2,NA,TRBD1,TRBV6-6,CASGPGGRGYTF,TGTGCCAGCGGTCCAGGGGGCAGAGGCTACACCTTC
TRBJ2-7,NA,NA,TRBV6-5,CASSYSLGQKYYEQYF,TGTGCCAGCAGTTACTCTTTAGGGCAGAAGTACTACGAGCAGTACTTC
TRBJ1-5,NA,NA,TRBV7-9,CASSLASDNQPQHF,TGTGCCAGCAGCTTAGCCTCCGATAATCAGCCCCAGCATTTT
TRBJ1-1,NA,NA,TRBV19,CASSTTLNTEAFF,TGTGCCAGTAGTACAACACTAAACACTGAAGCTTTCTTT
TRBJ2-5,once,NA,TRBV28,CASGGGETQYF,TGTGCCAGTGGTGGGGGAGAGACCCAGTACTTC
TRBJ2-3,NA,TRBD1,TRBV9,CASSVGGTGVTDTQYF,TGTGCCAGCAGCGTAGGGGGGACAGGGGTCACAGATACGCAGTATTTT
TRBJ2-7,NA,TRBD2,TRBV20-1,CSARGGTTIPYEQYF,TGCAGTGCTAGGGGCGGGACTACTATTCCCTACGAGCAGTACTTC
TRBJ2-3,NA,TRBD2,TRBV30,CAWSGARGGPADTQYF,TGTGCCTGGAGTGGGGCACGGGGGGGCCCTGCAGATACGCAGTATTTT
TRBJ1-2,NA,NA,TRBV19,CASSMDTSGYNYGYTF,TGTGCCAGTAGTATGGATACGTCAGGCTATAACTATGGCTACACCTTC
TRBJ2-5,few,NA,TRBV6-1,CASSPRGETQYF,TGTGCCAGCAGCCCCCGGGGAGAGACCCAGTACTTC
TRBJ2-5,NA,TRBD2,TRBV18,CASSRRDGGSQETQYF,TGTGCCAGCTCACGCAGGGACGGGGGGTCCCAAGAGACCCAGTACTTC
TRBJ1-2,once,NA,TRBV4-1,CASSQDGSSGYTF,TGCGCCAGCAGCCAAGATGGGTCTTCTGGCTACACCTTC
TRBJ2-2,NA,TRBD2,TRBV20-1,CSARDWGGLRGTGELFF,TGCAGTGCTAGAGATTGGGGGGGACTACGTGGGACCGGGGAGCTGTTTTTT
TRBJ2-7,NA,NA,TRBV9,CASSVAETGYYEQYF,TGTGCCAGCAGCGTAGCGGAGACAGGATACTACGAGCAGTACTTC
TRBJ2-7,once,NA,TRBV5-5,CASSYDVAGAYEQYF,TGTGCCAGCAGTTATGATGTGGCAGGGGCCTACGAGCAGTACTTC
TRBJ1-5,NA,NA,TRBV2,CASRGLSNQPQHF,TGTGCCAGCAGGGGACTGAGCAATCAGCCCCAGCATTTT
TRBJ2-7,NA,NA,TRBV3-1,CASSQGLHDRSSYEQYF,TGTGCCAGCAGCCAAGGGCTTCACGACAGATCCTCCTACGAGCAGTACTTC